One and the same sample provided the 15 T cell receptor beta chains below, sequenced in a study of cytomegalovirus exposure and HLA in healthy donors. Use of 60 Vbeta and 13 Jbeta primers characterized the PCR. Method: immunoSEQ multiplex PCR; TCRdb's copy keeps in-frame clones and lacks some. The data contain approximately 150,000 clones, 70% to 85% of them singletons. Input material: PBMCs. The source is an older woman in good health and CMV-seropositive.

The V call is TRBV7-3, the J call TRBJ1-1; a weak D match, TRBD1 (6 bases). This CDR3 has 14 amino acids. Germline CDR1 reads SGHTA; CDR2 reads FQGTGA. V shed 5 bases and J shed 5 bases, with 15 bases lying between them. CDR3 residues: CASSLRGRGTEAFF. CDR3 sequence (DNA): TGTGCCAGCAGCCTCAGGGGAAGGGGTACTGAAGCTTTCTTT.

This chain links TRBV4-3 with TRBJ1-5, with D possibly matching TRBD1 (5 bases). The CDR3 totals 17 residues. Between the trimmed V and J ends, which lost 0 bases and 2 bases, there was a span of 14 bases. In germline, CDR1 is LGHNA, CDR2 YSLEER. CDR3 sequence reads: CASSQDIIGVGNQPQHF. For the CDR3, the DNA is TGCGCCAGCAGCCAAGATATCATAGGGGTGGGCAATCAGCCCCAGCATTTT.

V and J are TRBV11-3 and TRBJ2-1, with TRBD1 identical over 7 bases. CDR1 SGHNT and CDR2 YENEEA come from the germline V gene. CDR3 length: 14 amino acids. The V gene end was trimmed by 7 bases and the J gene end by 0 bases; junction bases not matched to a gene: 3. CDR3 DNA sequence: TGTGCCAGCAACCACAGGGGCTCCTACAATGAGCAGTTCTTC. Residues: CASNHRGSYNEQFF.

V gene TRBV7-2 combines with J gene TRBJ2-7, with 9 bases matching TRBD2. Germline V gives CDR1 SGHTA, CDR2 FQGNSA. The CDR3 is made up of 15 amino acids. V shed 3 bases, J shed 1 base, and the junction held 4 bases outside the gene matches. As DNA, the CDR3 is TGTGCCAGCAGCTTTTTAGCGGGAGTTTCCTACGAGCAGTACTTC. Translating gives CASSFLAGVSYEQYF.

J is TRBJ2-5 and V is TRBV15; no clear D. This CDR3 contains 14 residues. Germline CDR1 is LNHNV and CDR2 is YYDKDF (reference sequence). Trimming stripped 3 bases from V and 4 bases from J, with 12 bases between. This chain's CDR3 is CATSRFPASETQYF. In nucleotides, the CDR3 is TGTGCCACCAGCAGGTTCCCAGCGTCAGAGACCCAGTACTTC.

CDR3 loop: CASSPVRGEAFF. DNA for the CDR3: TGTGCCAGCAGCCCCGTACGCGGTGAAGCTTTCTTT. The chain is built from TRBV7-2 and TRBJ1-1, with unresolved D. Trimming shortened V by 5 bases and J by 7 bases, and 11 bases separated the two germline ends. Germline V gene data show CDR1 as SGHTA and CDR2 as FQGNSA. There are 12 residues in the CDR3. The variable domain in full, with the rest retrieved from reference TRBV7-2 and TRBJ1-1, is GAGVSQSPSNKVTEKGKDVELRCDPISGHTALYWYRQSLGQGLEFLIYFQGNSAPDKSGLPSDRFSAERTGGSVSTLTIQRTQQEDSAVYLCASSPVRGEAFFGQGTRLTVV.

The gene calls are TRBV4-3 and TRBJ2-7; 8 nucleotides agree with TRBD2. This CDR3 comprises 17 residues. The germline gives CDR1 LGHNA, CDR2 YSLEER. The junction had 11 bases not matched to a gene; V was cut back by 2 bases and J by 2 bases. The CDR3 sequence is CASSQLTGSSGAYEQYF. As DNA, the CDR3 is TGCGCCAGCAGCCAACTCACAGGGAGTAGCGGGGCCTACGAGCAGTACTTC.

The chain combines TRBV30 with TRBJ1-6; unclear D gene. Germline loops: CDR1 GTSNPN, CDR2 SVGIG (reference sequence). This CDR3 comprises 13 residues. The V and J ends lost 2 bases and 6 bases respectively, with 8 bases between them. CDR3 residues: CAWSFRSNSPLHF. As DNA, the CDR3 is TGTGCCTGGAGTTTTCGGAGTAATTCACCCCTCCACTTT.

The rearrangement uses TRBV6-5 and TRBJ2-5; 9 bases line up with TRBD2. This CDR3 region has 15 residues. J gave up 1 base and V 6 bases, and 6 bases lay outside the gene matches. Germline CDR1 is MNHEY and CDR2 is SVGAGI. The CDR3 nucleotides are TGTGCCAGCAGCCGACTAGCGGACCTCCAAGAGACCCAGTACTTC. Its protein product is CASSRLADLQETQYF.

This rearrangement joins TRBV5-1 to TRBJ1-2; 10 bases are a match to TRBD1. The CDR3 runs to 16 residues. Germline lookup yields CDR1 SGHRS and CDR2 YFSETQ. The junction had 3 bases not matched to a gene; V was cut back by 0 bases and J by 1 base. In DNA form, the CDR3 reads TGCGCCAGCAGCTTGGTTGGGACAGGGGATAACTATGGCTACACCTTC. Translation: CASSLVGTGDNYGYTF. Supplemented by reference TRBV5-1 and TRBJ1-2, the full variable domain reads KAGVTQTPRYLIKTRGQQVTLSCSPISGHRSVSWYQQTPGQGLQFLFEYFSETQRNKGNFPGRFSGRQFSNSRSEMNVSTLELGDSALYLCASSLVGTGDNYGYTFGSGTRLTVV.

The rearrangement links TRBV7-3 to TRBJ2-2; D remains unclear. Germline V CDR1 and CDR2: SGHTA, FQGTGA. The CDR3 has 16 residues. V was trimmed by 2 bases and J by 4 bases, leaving 14 bases between them. In nucleotides, the CDR3 is TGTGCCAGCAGCTTAGAATCATCAACCGGCACCGGGGAGCTGTTTTTT. As protein: CASSLESSTGTGELFF. The full variable domain, with the rest looked up from reference TRBV7-3 and TRBJ2-2, is GAGVSQTPSNKVTEKGKYVELRCDPISGHTALYWYRQSLGQGPEFLIYFQGTGAADDSGLPNDRFFAVRPEGSVSTLKIQRTERGDSAVYLCASSLESSTGTGELFFGEGSRLTVL.

The chain employs TRBV19 and TRBJ2-3; 7 bases match TRBD2. The CDR3 runs to 14 residues. Trimming cost V 5 bases and J 0 bases; bases outside gene matches: 2. Germline V gene lookup returns CDR1 LNHDA and CDR2 SQIVND (reference sequence). CDR3 region: CASSDSGSTDTQYF. In DNA, the CDR3 is TGTGCCAGTAGTGATAGCGGGAGCACAGATACGCAGTATTTT. Full variable domain (outside the CDR3, taken from reference TRBV19 and TRBJ2-3): DGGITQSPKYLFRKEGQNVTLSCEQNLNHDAMYWYRQDPGQGLRLIYYSQIVNDFQKGDIAEGYSVSREKKESFPLTVTSAQKNPTAFYLCASSDSGSTDTQYFGPGTRLTVL.

This chain links TRBV27 with TRBJ2-3, with D unclear. This CDR3 has 16 residues. Trimming stripped 2 bases from V and 4 bases from J, with 16 bases between. Germline loops: CDR1 MNHEY, CDR2 SMNVEV (reference sequence). The CDR3 loop reads CASSLNKNHRADTQYF. CDR3 sequence (DNA): TGTGCCAGCAGTTTAAACAAGAACCATCGGGCAGATACGCAGTATTTT.

The chain uses TRBV5-1 and TRBJ2-5; the D is unclear. The J call may be incorrect, as the DNA end agrees better with TRBJ2-7. Germline V lookup: CDR1 SGHRS, CDR2 YFSETQ. This CDR3 contains 11 residues. CDR3 region: CASSLDAEQYF. CDR3 DNA: TGCGCCAGCAGCTTGGACGCCGAGCAGTACTTC.

V usage is TRBV28 and J usage is TRBJ1-3; D unclear. This CDR3 has 12 amino acids. V was clipped by 7 bases and J by 1 base, with 5 bases between them. Germline V CDR1 and CDR2: MDHEN, SYDVKM. The DNA of the CDR3 is TGTGCCAGCACCCTATCTGGAAACACCATATATTTT. Protein sequence: CASTLSGNTIYF.